The sequence of this T cell receptor beta chain was determined in a study of blood T cell repertoires in COVID-19. Across the study: The United States, Italy and Spain were the sources of the acute and convalescent COVID-19 samples. Sources were T cells, B-cell-depleted T cells, or PBMCs; the material itself was cDNA or gDNA.

Trimming took 2 bases from V and 1 from J; bases not matched to a gene: 4. Per the germline V gene, CDR1 is LNHNV and CDR2 is YYDKDF (reference sequence). The CDR3 is 15 amino acids. TCRdb's copy holds only in-frame clones and misses some; the assay was immunoSEQ multiplex PCR. The sample includes fewer than 200,000 clones, roughly 80% of them seen just once. Adults between roughly 18 and 100 years of age took part from 24 US areas. Assignments of participants to cohorts depended upon their own reported clinical history. The source material was PBMCs or T cells enriched from blood (not recorded which). The V and J genes are TRBV15 and TRBJ1-1; 7 bases agree with TRBD1. The receptor was isolated from a woman between 50 and 59 years old who had recovered from COVID-19. CDR3 protein: CATSRSGTANTEAFF. CDR3 DNA: TGTGCCACCAGCAGATCCGGGACAGCGAACACTGAAGCTTTCTTT.